Following are 2 T cell receptor beta chains from one sample sequenced in a study of T cell changes during pregnancy in multiple sclerosis. Generated by immunoSEQ multiplex PCR, the TCRdb table keeps only in-frame clones and is missing some. The repertoire holds some 97,000 clones, with approximately 94% as singletons. Source: peripheral blood, taken before pregnancy. These receptors all stem from a female donor with multiple sclerosis, enrolled in a pregnancy study.

The chain combines TRBV6-1 with TRBJ2-7; 7 positions agree with TRBD1. J gave up 3 bases and V 4 bases, and 12 bases lay outside the gene matches. Germline V CDR1 and CDR2: MNHNS, SASEGT. CDR3 length: 16 amino acids. The chain's CDR3 is CASSGGMGQSLYEQYF. The DNA for the CDR3 is TGTGCCAGCAGTGGGGGAATGGGACAGAGCCTCTACGAGCAGTACTTC.

The V and J genes are TRBV2 and TRBJ2-7; no reliable D call. V lost 4 bases and J lost 6, with 13 bases in between. This CDR3 contains 13 residues. Germline CDR1 is SNHLY and CDR2 is FYNNEI. The CDR3, as DNA: TGTGCCAGCAGTGCTTATGGCAGAATCGAGCAGTACTTC. Translation gives CASSAYGRIEQYF.